The clone carrying this T cell receptor beta chain was seen just once. These data belong to a study of blood T cell repertoires in COVID-19. In the authors' workflow: For nucleated cells, counts were estimated from reference gene primer amplification. The table came from immunoSEQ multiplex PCR; TCRdb's copy has only in-frame clones and leaves some out. V and J calls and clone size follow that table, whereas D and trimming were derived from the DNA. The sample contains approximately 100,000 clones, approximately 90% of which appear only once. This clonotype originated in a man aged 60 to 69 with acute or convalescent COVID-19. Material: peripheral blood.

In nucleotides, the CDR3 is TGTGCCAGCAGCTTCCCAGACTTAGATACGCAGTATTTT. Its translation is CASSFPDLDTQYF. The V gene is TRBV7-9, the J gene TRBJ2-3; D gene ambiguous. The CDR3 spans 13 residues. Deletions cut 3 bases from V and 5 bases from J, with 9 bases between. Germline V CDR1 and CDR2: SEHNR, FQNEAQ (reference sequence). Complete variable domain (other parts from reference TRBV7-9 and TRBJ2-3): DTGVSQNPRHKITKRGQNVTFRCDPISEHNRLYWYRQTLGQGPEFLTYFQNEAQLEKSRLLSDRFSAERPKGSFSTLEIQRTEQGDSAMYLCASSFPDLDTQYFGPGTRLTVL.